Below are 2 T cell receptor beta chains sequenced from a single sample in a study of graft-versus-host responses after intestinal transplantation. No cognate antigen is known for these TCRs. The assay was immunoSEQ multiplex PCR, and TCRdb's table has in-frame clones only and misses some. Of some 83,000 clones detected, about nine tenths appear once; the ten largest clones hold roughly 0.1%. The sequencing here drew on unstimulated CD4+ T cells sorted from spleen or lymph node cells, taken before intestinal transplant. Receptor source: a human donor who received an intestinal transplant.

This chain joins TRBV5-1 and TRBJ2-7; 7 bases agree with TRBD1. This CDR3 contains 14 residues. Germline lookup yields CDR1 SGHRS and CDR2 YFSETQ. The trim removed 3 bases at V and 7 bases at J, leaving 10 bases unmatched. The CDR3 protein is CASSSLRGQLEQYF. The CDR3 DNA follows: TGCGCCAGCAGCTCACTTAGGGGGCAGCTTGAGCAGTACTTC.

CDR3 bases: TGCGCCAGCAGCTTTATGGCCAGGGGAGGCACAGATACGCAGTATTTT. Its translation is CASSFMARGGTDTQYF. This sequence joins TRBV5-1 and TRBJ2-3; weak D call: TRBD1 (6 bases). CDR3 length: 16 amino acids. CDR1 is SGHRS and CDR2 is YFSETQ in the germline V gene. V was trimmed by 2 bases and J by 1 base, leaving 14 bases between them.